This entry concerns a single T cell receptor (beta chain). The protocol was immunoSEQ multiplex PCR, while the TCRdb copy is restricted to in-frame clones and leaves out a portion. The data contain about 50,000 clones, nearly 95% of them singletons. CDR1 and CDR2 from the germline V gene are SGHNT and YYREEE (reference sequence). Trimming took 0 bases from V and 8 from J; bases not matched to a gene: 4. This CDR3 is built from 13 residues. Time point in this sample: new active TB diagnosis, blood taken before or within 7 days of starting treatment. Each donor contributed about 100,000 T cells on average, unsorted. This entry belongs to a study of T cells in tuberculosis. Whole-study context: A South African cohort included IGRA-negative adolescents, latently infected IGRA-positive adolescents and adults with active tuberculosis.

The chain couples TRBV5-4 to TRBJ1-2; 7 bases match TRBD1. The sample consisted of PBMCs, taken at tuberculosis diagnosis. The source is an adult with tuberculosis. CDR3 in amino acids: CASSLAGGQGYTF. For the CDR3, the DNA is TGTGCCAGCAGCTTGGCCGGGGGACAGGGCTACACCTTC.